This T cell receptor beta chain is drawn from a study of blood T cell repertoires in COVID-19 (dated by TCRdb to 2018 to 2021). Describing the broader study: Samples covering the acute and convalescent phases of COVID-19 were provided by collaborators in the United States, Italy and Spain. Samples were obtained from the ongoing ImmuneRACE study (first 160 participants) and from about 1,300 subjects provided by 6 global collaborators. Sample metadata almost always included a de-identified subject ID, COVID-19 status, age in years and sex. Where available, HLA class I and class II types were taken from metadata supplied by the sample provider and were not determined by assay-based typing. The material from the prospective study consisted of cDNA or gDNA derived from T cells, B-cell-depleted T cells, or PBMCs. The repertoires were released in a freely available public database meant as a resource for research on the immune response to SARS-CoV-2. Deeply sampled blood TCRbeta repertoires from subjects exposed to, actively infected with, or recovered from COVID-19 were included in the dataset.

TCRbeta CDR3 regions were amplified from genomic DNA using the immunoSEQ Assay, a bias-controlled multiplex PCR. Per the authors' processing: Within the assay, amplification of reference gene primers was used to estimate how many nucleated cells each sample contained. To quantify the absolute abundance of each unique TCRbeta CDR3 rearrangement, sequence reads were collapsed and filtered. Productive Simpson clonality was computed per sample as the square root of Simpson's diversity index over productive rearrangements. TCRdb holds this immuneACCESS table with in-frame rearrangements only. Some clones are missing; in checked studies, unresolved V genes explain under half, and the rest has no known cause. Clone size and the V and J calls come from that table; the DNA yielded D and trimming. In this sample the table shows fewer than 250,000 clones, roughly nine tenths of which occur a single time. The ten top clones hold about 1% of the sample.

For this clone: What this receptor recognizes is not known. Per-base quality was not reported, and no clone a single base away is much larger than it.

The CDR3 numbers 16 residues from cysteine through phenylalanine. Only the CDR3 portion is preserved as DNA: 48 bases, with reading frame beginning at the first base. As encoded in the germline V gene, CDR1 is MNHNS while CDR2 is SASEGT. The junction carries 18 bases between V and J, which are trimmed by 4 bases and 3 bases respectively. Whole blood was collected in K2EDTA tubes by collaborating institutions according to the institutions' own protocols. For TCRbeta analysis, collaborators shipped samples in one of three forms: frozen whole blood, isolated PBMCs, or DNA extracted from either of those sample types. General conclusions and limits of the study: The quantity of clinical and demographic metadata differed by source and by participant and was supplied without curation.

This TCR came from a man under 40 with acute or convalescent COVID-19. What was sequenced was peripheral blood. The chain couples TRBV6-1 to TRBJ1-2; a weak D assignment points to TRBD1 (6 bases agree). The CDR3 region reads CASSAIFYRADYGYTF. The nucleotides read TGTGCCAGCAGTGCGATCTTTTACAGGGCTGACTATGGCTACACCTTC.